Each of the 10 T cell receptor beta chains below was sequenced from the same sample in a study of long-term antiretroviral therapy in people with HIV. Run at survey level, the immunoSEQ assay was version v3.0. Sequenced by immunoSEQ multiplex PCR; TCRdb stores in-frame clones only, minus some. The repertoire has about 40,000 clones, around nine tenths of them found once; the top ten carry 5.1%. The sample here was unsorted PBMCs, taken 0.1 years before starting antiretroviral therapy. Receptors originate from a woman between 50 and 59 years old with HIV.

J is TRBJ2-3 and V is TRBV6-6; 11 bases match TRBD1. CDR1 and CDR2 (germline): MNHNY, SVGAGI (reference sequence). The CDR3 spans 16 residues. With 3 bases clipped from V and 4 bases from J, the junction kept 6 bases outside the gene matches. CDR3 residues: CASSYRGTGGADTQYF. For the CDR3, the DNA is TGTGCCAGCAGTTATAGGGGGACAGGGGGAGCAGATACGCAGTATTTT.

CDR3 DNA: TGTGCCAGCAGTGACAGGGGGGGACAAAACTATGGCTACACCTTC. Translation: CASSDRGGQNYGYTF. The chain is built from TRBV2 and TRBJ1-2, with 7 bases identical to TRBD1. Germline values: CDR1 SNHLY, CDR2 FYNNEI. Germline trimming cut 3 bases from V and 2 bases from J; bases unmatched to any gene: 6. The CDR3 sequence is 15 residues long.

The J gene is TRBJ1-6, the V gene TRBV2; D unclear. The CDR3 covers 13 residues. Germline CDR1 SNHLY, CDR2 FYNNEI. The V and J ends lost 8 bases and 3 bases respectively, with 8 bases between them. Here the CDR3 reads CASLSGYNSPLHF. The CDR3 DNA reads TGTGCCAGCCTCTCTGGCTATAATTCACCCCTCCACTTT.

The chain is built from TRBV27 and TRBJ1-6; D ambiguous. Germline assignment: CDR1 MNHEY and CDR2 SMNVEV (reference sequence). There are 13 residues in the CDR3. V lost 5 bases, J lost 5 bases, and 7 bases lay in between. The CDR3 bases are TGTGCCAGCAGTCCTTGGGATAATTCACCCCTCCACTTT. The encoded protein is CASSPWDNSPLHF.

This clone appeared a single time. The chain couples TRBV27 to TRBJ1-1; 7 bases fit TRBD1. The germline V gene has CDR1 MNHEY and CDR2 SMNVEV (reference sequence). This CDR3 has 15 residues. V lost 0 bases and J lost 1; bases outside the gene matches: 2. CDR3 nucleotide sequence: TGTGCCAGCAGTTTATCTCGGACAGGGAACACTGAAGCTTTCTTT. Translation: CASSLSRTGNTEAFF.

This chain links TRBV5-1 with TRBJ2-2; D might be TRBD2 (5 bases). This CDR3 is built from 14 residues. The germline V and J ends were trimmed by 0 bases and 6 bases, with 9 bases remaining between them. The germline V gene encodes CDR1 SGHRS and CDR2 YFSETQ. CDR3 region: CASSLERVSGELFF. CDR3 bases: TGCGCCAGCAGCTTGGAGAGGGTATCCGGGGAGCTGTTTTTT.

The chain joins TRBV4-1 to TRBJ1-3; the D is unclear. V was cut by 6 bases and J by 2 bases, with 17 bases left in between. The CDR3 length is 16 residues. CDR1 is MGHRA and CDR2 is YSYEKL in the germline V gene. The chain's CDR3 is CASRHTPGRPGNTIYF. The CDR3, as DNA: TGCGCCAGCAGACACACCCCTGGCAGACCTGGAAACACCATATATTTT.

The gene calls are TRBV11-1 and TRBJ2-5, with D maybe TRBD1 (5 bases). In germline, CDR1 is SGHAT, CDR2 FQDESV (reference sequence). This CDR3 comprises 13 residues. Deletions cut 4 bases from V and 4 bases from J, with 10 bases between. CDR3 sequence reads: CASSSDSAETQYF. As DNA, the CDR3 is TGTGCCAGCAGCTCCGACAGTGCAGAGACCCAGTACTTC.

The rearrangement uses TRBV2 and TRBJ1-2; 7 bases align to TRBD1. V trimming: 5 bases; J trimming: 5 bases; junction bases outside the gene matches: 11. In germline, CDR1 is SNHLY, CDR2 FYNNEI. This CDR3 region has 15 residues. CDR3 DNA sequence: TGTGCCAGCAGTCCCCTCCGACAGGGAAGGTATGGCTACACCTTC. Its protein is CASSPLRQGRYGYTF.

This chain uses TRBV5-8 with TRBJ1-5, with 7 positions matching TRBD1. The J segment lost 4 bases and the V segment lost 4 bases, leaving 8 bases of the junction unmatched. Germline V gene lookup returns CDR1 SGHTS and CDR2 YDEGEE. This CDR3 comprises 15 residues. The CDR3 here is CASSGGTAQNQPQHF. Written as DNA, the CDR3 is TGTGCCAGCAGCGGGGGGACAGCCCAGAATCAGCCCCAGCATTTT.